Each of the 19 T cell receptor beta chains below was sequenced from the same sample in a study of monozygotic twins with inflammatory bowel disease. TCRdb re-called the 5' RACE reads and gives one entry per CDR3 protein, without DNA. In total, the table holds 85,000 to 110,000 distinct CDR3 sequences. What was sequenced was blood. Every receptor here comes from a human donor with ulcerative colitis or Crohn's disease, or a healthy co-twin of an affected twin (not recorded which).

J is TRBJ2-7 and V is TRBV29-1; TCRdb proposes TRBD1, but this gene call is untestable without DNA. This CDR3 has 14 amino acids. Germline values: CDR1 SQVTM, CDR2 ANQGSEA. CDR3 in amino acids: CSVGGGRGFFEQYF.

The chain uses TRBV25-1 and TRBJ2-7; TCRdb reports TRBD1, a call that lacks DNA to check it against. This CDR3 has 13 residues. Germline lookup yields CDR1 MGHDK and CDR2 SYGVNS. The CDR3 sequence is CASSVGGAYEQYF.

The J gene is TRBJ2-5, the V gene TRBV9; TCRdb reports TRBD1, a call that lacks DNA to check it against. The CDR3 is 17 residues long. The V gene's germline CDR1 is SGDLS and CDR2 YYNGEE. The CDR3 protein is CASSATPGTYYQETLYF.

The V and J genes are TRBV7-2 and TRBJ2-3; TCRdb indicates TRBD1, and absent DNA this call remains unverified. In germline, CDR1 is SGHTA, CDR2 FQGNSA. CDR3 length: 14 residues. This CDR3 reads CASSRDTHTDTQYF.

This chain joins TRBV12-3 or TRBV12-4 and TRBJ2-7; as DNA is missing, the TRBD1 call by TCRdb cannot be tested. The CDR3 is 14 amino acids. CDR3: CASSLLQGANEQYF.

The CDR3: CASSFRGNQIGEKLFF. The chain is built from TRBV5-6 and TRBJ1-4. CDR3 length: 16 amino acids. Germline V gene data show CDR1 as SGHDT and CDR2 as YYEEEE.

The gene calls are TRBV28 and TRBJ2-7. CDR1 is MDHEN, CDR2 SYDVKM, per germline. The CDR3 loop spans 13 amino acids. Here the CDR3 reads CATYFFGSYEQYF.

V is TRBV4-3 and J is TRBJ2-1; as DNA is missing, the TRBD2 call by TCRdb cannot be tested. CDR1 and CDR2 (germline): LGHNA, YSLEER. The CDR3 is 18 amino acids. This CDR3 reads CASSQDLLAGGYSNEQFF.

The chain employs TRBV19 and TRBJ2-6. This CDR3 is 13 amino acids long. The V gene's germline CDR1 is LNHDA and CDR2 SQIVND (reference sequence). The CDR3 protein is CASSISGANVLTF.

This CDR3 reads CSAGRTSGGETQYF. This chain links TRBV20-1 with TRBJ2-5; checking the TCRdb D call of TRBD2 is not possible without DNA. Germline V CDR1 and CDR2: DFQATT, SNEGSKA (reference sequence). The CDR3 has 14 residues.

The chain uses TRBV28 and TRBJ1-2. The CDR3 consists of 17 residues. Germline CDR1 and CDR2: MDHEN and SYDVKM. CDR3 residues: CASSFGGVAAGTIGYTF.

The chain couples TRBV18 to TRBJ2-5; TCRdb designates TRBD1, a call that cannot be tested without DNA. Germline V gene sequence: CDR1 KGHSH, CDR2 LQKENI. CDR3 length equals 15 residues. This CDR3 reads CASSRGVVSEETQYF.

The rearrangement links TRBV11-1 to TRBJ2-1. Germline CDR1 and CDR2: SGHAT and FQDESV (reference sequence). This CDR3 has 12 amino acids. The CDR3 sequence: CASSLRVREQFF.

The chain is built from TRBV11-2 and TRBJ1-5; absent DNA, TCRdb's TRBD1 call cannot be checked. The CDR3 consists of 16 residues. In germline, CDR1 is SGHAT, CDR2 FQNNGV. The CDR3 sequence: CASSLGQGEYNQPQHF. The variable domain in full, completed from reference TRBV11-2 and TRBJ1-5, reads EAGVAQSPRYKIIEKRQSVAFWCNPISGHATLYWYQQILGQGPKLLIQFQNNGVVDDSQLPKDRFSAERLKGVDSTLKIQPAKLEDSAVYLCASSLGQGEYNQPQHFGDGTRLSIL.

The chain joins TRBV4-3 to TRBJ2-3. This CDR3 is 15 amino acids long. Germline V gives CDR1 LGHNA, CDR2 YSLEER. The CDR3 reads CASSQDFRDFLPQYF.

The CDR3 is CASRLAGPPDTQYF. The chain links TRBV7-2 to TRBJ2-3; TCRdb designates TRBD2, a call that cannot be tested without DNA. Per germline, CDR1 SGHTA and CDR2 FQGNSA. The CDR3 sequence is 14 residues long. Full variable domain (missing parts from reference TRBV7-2 and TRBJ2-3): GAGVSQSPSNKVTEKGKDVELRCDPISGHTALYWYRQSLGQGLEFLIYFQGNSAPDKSGLPSDRFSAERTGGSVSTLTIQRTQQEDSAVYLCASRLAGPPDTQYFGPGTRLTVL.

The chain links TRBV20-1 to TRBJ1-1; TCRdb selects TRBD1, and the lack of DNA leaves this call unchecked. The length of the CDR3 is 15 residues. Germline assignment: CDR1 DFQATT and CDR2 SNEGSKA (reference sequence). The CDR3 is CSARLPGQGNTEAFF.

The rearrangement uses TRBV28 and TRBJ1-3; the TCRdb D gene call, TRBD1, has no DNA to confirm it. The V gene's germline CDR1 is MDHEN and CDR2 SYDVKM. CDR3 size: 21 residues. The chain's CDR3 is CASSVHRLFRDRTVSGNTIYF.

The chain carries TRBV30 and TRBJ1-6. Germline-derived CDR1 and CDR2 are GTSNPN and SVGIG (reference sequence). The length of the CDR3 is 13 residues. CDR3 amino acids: CAWSVGPNSPLHF.